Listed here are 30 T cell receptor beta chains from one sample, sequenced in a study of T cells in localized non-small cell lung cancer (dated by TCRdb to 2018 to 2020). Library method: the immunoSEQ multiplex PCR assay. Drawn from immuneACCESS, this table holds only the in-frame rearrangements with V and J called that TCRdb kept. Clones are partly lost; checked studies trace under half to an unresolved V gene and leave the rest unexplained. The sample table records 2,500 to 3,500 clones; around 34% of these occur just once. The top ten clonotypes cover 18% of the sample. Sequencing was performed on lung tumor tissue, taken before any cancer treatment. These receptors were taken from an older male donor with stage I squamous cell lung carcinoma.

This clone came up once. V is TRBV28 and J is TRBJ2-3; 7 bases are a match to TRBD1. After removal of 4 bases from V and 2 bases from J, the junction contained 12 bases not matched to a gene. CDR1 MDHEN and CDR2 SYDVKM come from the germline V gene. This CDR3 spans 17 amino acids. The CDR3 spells CASSSGQRRPLTDTQYF. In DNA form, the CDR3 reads TGTGCCAGCAGTTCGGGACAGCGCAGACCCCTCACAGATACGCAGTATTTT.

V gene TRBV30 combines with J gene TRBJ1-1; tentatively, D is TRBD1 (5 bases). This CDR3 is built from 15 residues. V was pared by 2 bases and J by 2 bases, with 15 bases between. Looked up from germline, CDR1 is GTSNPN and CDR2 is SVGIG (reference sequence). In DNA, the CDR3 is TGTGCCTGGAGTATTCCCGGGACGCCTAACACTGAAGCTTTCTTT. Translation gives CAWSIPGTPNTEAFF. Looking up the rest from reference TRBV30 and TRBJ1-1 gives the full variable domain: SQTIHQWPATLVQPVGSPLSLECTVEGTSNPNLYWYRQAAGRGLQLLFYSVGIGQISSEVPQNLSASRPQDRQFILSSKKLLLSDSGFYLCAWSIPGTPNTEAFFGQGTRLTVV.

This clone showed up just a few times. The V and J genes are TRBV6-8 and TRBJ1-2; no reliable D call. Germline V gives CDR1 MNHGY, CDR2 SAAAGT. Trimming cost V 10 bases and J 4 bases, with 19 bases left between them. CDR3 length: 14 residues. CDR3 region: CAISLRDDLYGYTF. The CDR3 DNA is TGTGCCATCAGCCTCCGAGACGATCTCTATGGCTACACCTTC.

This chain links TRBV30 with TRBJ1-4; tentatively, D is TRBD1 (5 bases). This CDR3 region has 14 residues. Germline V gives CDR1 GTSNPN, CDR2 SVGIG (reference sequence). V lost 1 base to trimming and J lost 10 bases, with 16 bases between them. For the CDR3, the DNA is TGTGCCTGGAGTGCCGGGGCCATAGCGGCAAAACTGTTTTTT. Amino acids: CAWSAGAIAAKLFF.

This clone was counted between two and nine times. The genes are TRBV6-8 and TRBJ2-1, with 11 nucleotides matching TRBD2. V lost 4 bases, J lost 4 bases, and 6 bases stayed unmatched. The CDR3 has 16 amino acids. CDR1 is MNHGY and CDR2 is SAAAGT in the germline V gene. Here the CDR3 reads CASSSYGTSGYNEQFF. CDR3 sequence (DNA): TGTGCCAGCAGTTCCTACGGGACTAGCGGATACAATGAGCAGTTCTTC.

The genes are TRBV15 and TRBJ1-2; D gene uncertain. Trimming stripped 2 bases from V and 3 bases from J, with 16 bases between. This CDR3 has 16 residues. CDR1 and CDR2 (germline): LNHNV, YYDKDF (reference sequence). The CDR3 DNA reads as TGTGCCACCAGCAGACCCATTCGGGCGAGTTACTATGGCTACACCTTC. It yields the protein CATSRPIRASYYGYTF.

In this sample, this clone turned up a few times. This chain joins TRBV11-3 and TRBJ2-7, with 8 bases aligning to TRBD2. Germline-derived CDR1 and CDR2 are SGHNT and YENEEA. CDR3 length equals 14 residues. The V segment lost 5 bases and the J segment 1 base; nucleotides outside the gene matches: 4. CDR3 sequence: CASSPGGTSYEQYF. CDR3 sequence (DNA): TGTGCCAGCAGCCCGGGAGGGACTTCCTACGAGCAGTACTTC. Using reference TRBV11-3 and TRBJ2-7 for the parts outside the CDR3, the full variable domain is EAGVVQSPRYKIIEKKQPVAFWCNPISGHNTLYWYLQNLGQGPELLIRYENEEAVDDSQLPKDRFSAERLKGVDSTLKIQPAELGDSAVYLCASSPGGTSYEQYFGPGTRLTVT.

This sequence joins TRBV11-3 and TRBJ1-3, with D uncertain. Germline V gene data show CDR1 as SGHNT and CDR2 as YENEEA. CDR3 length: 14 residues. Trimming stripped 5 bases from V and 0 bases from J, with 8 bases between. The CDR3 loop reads CASSLLSSGNTIYF. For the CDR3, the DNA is TGTGCCAGCAGCCTCCTGAGCTCTGGAAACACCATATATTTT.

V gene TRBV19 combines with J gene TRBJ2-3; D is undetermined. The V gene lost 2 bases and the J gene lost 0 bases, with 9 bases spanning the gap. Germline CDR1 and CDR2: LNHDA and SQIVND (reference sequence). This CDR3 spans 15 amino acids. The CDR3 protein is CASSINILSTDTQYF. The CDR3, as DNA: TGTGCCAGTAGTATAAATATCCTCAGCACAGATACGCAGTATTTT.

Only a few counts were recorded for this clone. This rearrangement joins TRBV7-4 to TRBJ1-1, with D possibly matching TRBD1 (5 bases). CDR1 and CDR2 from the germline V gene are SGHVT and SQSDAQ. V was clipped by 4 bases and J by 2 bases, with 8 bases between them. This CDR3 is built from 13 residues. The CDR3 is CASSSQGNTEAFF. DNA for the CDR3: TGTGCCAGCAGCTCTCAGGGAAACACTGAAGCTTTCTTT.

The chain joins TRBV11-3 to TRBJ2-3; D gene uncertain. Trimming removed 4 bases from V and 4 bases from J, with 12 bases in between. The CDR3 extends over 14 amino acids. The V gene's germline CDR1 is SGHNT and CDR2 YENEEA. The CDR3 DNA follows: TGTGCCAGCAGCTCCGGGTCCCCCGCAGATACGCAGTATTTT. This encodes CASSSGSPADTQYF.

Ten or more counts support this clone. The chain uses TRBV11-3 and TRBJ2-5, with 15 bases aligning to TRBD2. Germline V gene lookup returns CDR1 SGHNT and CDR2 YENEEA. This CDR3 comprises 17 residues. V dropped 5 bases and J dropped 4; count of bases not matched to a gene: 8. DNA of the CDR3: TGTGCCAGCAGCCCTAGGACTAGCGGGAGGGACGGAGAGACCCAGTACTTC. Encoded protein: CASSPRTSGRDGETQYF. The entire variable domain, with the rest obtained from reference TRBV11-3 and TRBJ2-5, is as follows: EAGVVQSPRYKIIEKKQPVAFWCNPISGHNTLYWYLQNLGQGPELLIRYENEEAVDDSQLPKDRFSAERLKGVDSTLKIQPAELGDSAVYLCASSPRTSGRDGETQYFGPGTRLLVL.

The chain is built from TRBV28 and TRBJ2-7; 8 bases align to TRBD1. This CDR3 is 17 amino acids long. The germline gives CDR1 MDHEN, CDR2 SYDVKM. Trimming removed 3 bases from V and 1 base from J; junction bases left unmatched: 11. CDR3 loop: CASSFRSGGLSSYEQYF. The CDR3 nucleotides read TGTGCCAGCAGTTTTCGTTCAGGGGGCCTATCATCCTACGAGCAGTACTTC.

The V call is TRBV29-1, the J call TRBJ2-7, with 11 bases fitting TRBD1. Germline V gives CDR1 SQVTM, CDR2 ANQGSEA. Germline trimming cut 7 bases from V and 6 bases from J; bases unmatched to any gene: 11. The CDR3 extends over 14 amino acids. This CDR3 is CSGRTGGASPEQYF. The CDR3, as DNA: TGCAGCGGGCGGACAGGGGGCGCTTCCCCCGAGCAGTACTTC.

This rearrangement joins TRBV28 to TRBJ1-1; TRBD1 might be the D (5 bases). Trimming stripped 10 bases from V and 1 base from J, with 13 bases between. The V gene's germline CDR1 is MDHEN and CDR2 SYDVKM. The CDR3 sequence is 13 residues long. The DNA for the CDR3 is TGTGCCACCCTGGGGCAGTCGAACACTGAAGCTTTCTTT. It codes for CATLGQSNTEAFF.

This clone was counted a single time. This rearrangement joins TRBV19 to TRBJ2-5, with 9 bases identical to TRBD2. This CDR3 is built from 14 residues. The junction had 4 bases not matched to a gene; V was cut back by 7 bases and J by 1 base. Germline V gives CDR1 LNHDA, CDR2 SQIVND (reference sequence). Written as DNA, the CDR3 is TGTGCCAGTACTAAGACTAGCGGCCAAGAGACCCAGTACTTC. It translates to CASTKTSGQETQYF.

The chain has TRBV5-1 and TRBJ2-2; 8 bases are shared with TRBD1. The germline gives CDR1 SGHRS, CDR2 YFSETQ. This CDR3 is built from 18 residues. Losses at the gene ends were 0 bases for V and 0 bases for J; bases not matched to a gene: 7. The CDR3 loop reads CASSLGTGIGPNTGELFF. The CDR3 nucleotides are TGCGCCAGCAGCTTGGGGACAGGGATCGGGCCGAACACCGGGGAGCTGTTTTTT.

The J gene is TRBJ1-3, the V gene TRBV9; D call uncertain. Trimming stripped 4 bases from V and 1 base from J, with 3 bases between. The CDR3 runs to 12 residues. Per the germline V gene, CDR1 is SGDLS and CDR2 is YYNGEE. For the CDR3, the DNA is TGTGCCAGCAGCCGTTCTGGAAACACCATATATTTT. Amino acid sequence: CASSRSGNTIYF.

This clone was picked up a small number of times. This CDR3 reads CASSLEPLMETQYF. CDR3 nucleotide sequence: TGTGCCAGCAGCTTAGAGCCCCTGATGGAGACCCAGTACTTC. The chain couples TRBV11-3 to TRBJ2-5; no clear D. Per the germline V gene, CDR1 is SGHNT and CDR2 is YENEEA. The CDR3 has 14 amino acids. V was cut by 0 bases and J by 5 bases, with 10 bases left in between.

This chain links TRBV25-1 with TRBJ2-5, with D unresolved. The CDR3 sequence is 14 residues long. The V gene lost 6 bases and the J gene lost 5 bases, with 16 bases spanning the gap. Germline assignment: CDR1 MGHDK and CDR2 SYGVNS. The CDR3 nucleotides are TGTGCCAGCAGAGGGCAGGCCTATGCGGAGACCCAGTACTTC. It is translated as CASRGQAYAETQYF.

The CDR3 spells CASSQGTSEVSQYF. CDR3 bases: TGCGCCAGCAGCCAAGGGACTAGCGAGGTTTCCCAGTACTTC. The genes are TRBV23-1 and TRBJ2-5, with 10 bases that match TRBD2. TRBV23-1 is flagged as an ORF with uncertain function. J lost 9 bases, V lost 6 bases, and 10 bases had no gene match. This CDR3 has 14 residues.

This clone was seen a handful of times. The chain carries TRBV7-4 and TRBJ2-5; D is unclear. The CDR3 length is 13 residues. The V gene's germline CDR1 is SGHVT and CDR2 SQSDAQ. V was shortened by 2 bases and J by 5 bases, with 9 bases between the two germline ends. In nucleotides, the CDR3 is TGTGCCAGCAGCTTAACTCCCAGCGAGACCCAGTACTTC. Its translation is CASSLTPSETQYF.

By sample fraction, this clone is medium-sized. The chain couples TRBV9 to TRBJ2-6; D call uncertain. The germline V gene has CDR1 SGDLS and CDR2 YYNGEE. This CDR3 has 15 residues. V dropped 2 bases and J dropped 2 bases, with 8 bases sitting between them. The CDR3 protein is CASSVGRPGANVLTF. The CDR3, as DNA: TGTGCCAGCAGCGTTGGGCGGCCTGGGGCCAACGTCCTGACTTTC.

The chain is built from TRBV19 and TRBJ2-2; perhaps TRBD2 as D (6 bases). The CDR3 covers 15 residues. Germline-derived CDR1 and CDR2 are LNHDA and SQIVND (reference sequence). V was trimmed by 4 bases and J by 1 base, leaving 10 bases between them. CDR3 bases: TGTGCCAGTAGTACGCCGGGACTGAACACCGGGGAGCTGTTTTTT. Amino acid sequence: CASSTPGLNTGELFF.

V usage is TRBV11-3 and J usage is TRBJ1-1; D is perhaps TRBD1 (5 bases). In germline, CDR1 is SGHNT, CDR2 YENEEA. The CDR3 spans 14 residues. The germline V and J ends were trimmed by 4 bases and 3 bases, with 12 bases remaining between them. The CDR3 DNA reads TGTGCCAGCAGCTCGGGGCAGGGATACACTGAAGCTTTCTTT. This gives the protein CASSSGQGYTEAFF.

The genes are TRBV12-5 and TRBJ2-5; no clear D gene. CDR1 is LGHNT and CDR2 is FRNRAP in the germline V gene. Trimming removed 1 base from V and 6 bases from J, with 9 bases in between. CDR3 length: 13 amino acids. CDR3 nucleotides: TGTGCTAGTGGTTTGGGACAATTGCAGACCCAGTACTTC. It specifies CASGLGQLQTQYF.

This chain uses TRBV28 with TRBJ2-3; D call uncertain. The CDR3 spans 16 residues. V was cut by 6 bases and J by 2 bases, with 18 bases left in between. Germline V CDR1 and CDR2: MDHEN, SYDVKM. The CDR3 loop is CASSDPARRITDTQYF. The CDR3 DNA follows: TGTGCCAGCAGCGACCCGGCACGCAGGATCACAGATACGCAGTATTTT.

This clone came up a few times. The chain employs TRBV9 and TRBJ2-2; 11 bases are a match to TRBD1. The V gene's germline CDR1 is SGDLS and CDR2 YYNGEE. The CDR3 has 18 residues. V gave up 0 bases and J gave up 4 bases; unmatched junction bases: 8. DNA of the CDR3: TGTGCCAGCAGCGTAGCCGGACAGGGGGCCGTTGGCACCGGGGAGCTGTTTTTT. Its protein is CASSVAGQGAVGTGELFF.

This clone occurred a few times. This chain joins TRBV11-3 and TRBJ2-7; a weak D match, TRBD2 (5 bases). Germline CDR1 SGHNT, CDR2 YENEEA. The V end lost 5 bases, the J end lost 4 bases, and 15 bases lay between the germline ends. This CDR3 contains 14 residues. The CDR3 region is CASSVRWGAYEQYF. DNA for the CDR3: TGTGCCAGCAGCGTCAGGTGGGGAGCATACGAGCAGTACTTC.

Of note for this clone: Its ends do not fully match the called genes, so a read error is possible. The CDR3 region is CASSSGESHYGYTF. The CDR3 DNA reads TGTGCCAGCAGCTCAGGGGAATCGCACTATGGCTATACCTTC. The chain employs TRBV11-3 and TRBJ1-2; D may be TRBD1 (6 bases). Germline V gene data show CDR1 as SGHNT and CDR2 as YENEEA. CDR3 size: 14 residues.